The source of this T cell receptor beta chain is a study of early T cells in non-severe SARS-CoV-2 infection. Study information: Investigators sequenced bulk RNA drawn from unsorted whole blood, and chains remained unpaired.

Unique molecular identifiers tagged individual cDNA molecules. From the 5' RACE reads, TCRdb called clonotypes with MiXCR, one entry per CDR3 protein. Found here are about 44,000 distinct CDR3 sequences, roughly 23% of them singletons; the top ten hold roughly 4.6%. Study-level results: The matching step, a VDJdb search, favored anti-spike CD8 responses and missed private and CD4 specificities.

On this clonotype itself: The antigen remains unidentified.

Specimen: whole blood, collected at baseline. The source is an adult who was a healthcare worker with PCR-confirmed SARS-CoV-2 infection or an uninfected control (not recorded which).

CDR3 nucleotide sequence: TGTGCCAGCAGACAGGACTTCCAAGAGACCCAGTACTTC. Translating gives CASRQDFQETQYF. The V call is TRBV6-2 or TRBV6-3, the J call TRBJ2-5, with D perhaps assigned TRBD1 or TRBD2 (5 bases each). The ends were cut back, 6 bases at V and 1 base at J, with 9 bases in the middle. The CDR3 contains 13 residues. Germline V CDR1 and CDR2: MNHEY, SVGEGT.